This T cell receptor beta chain appears in the sequencing data of a study of blood T cell repertoires in COVID-19. CDR1 is MNHEY and CDR2 is SMNVEV in the germline V gene (reference sequence). There are 13 residues in the CDR3. The V end was cut by 7 bases, the J end by 1 base, with 8 bases between. Repertoires were generated with immunoSEQ multiplex PCR, while TCRdb's copy carries only in-frame clones and drops some. The table includes over 200,000 clones, roughly 87% detected once. The clonotype was recovered from a middle-aged man with active or convalescent COVID-19. J is TRBJ1-5 and V is TRBV27; D is uncertain. The sequencing sample was made of peripheral blood. The CDR3 loop is CASKAASNQPQHF. CDR3 sequence (DNA): TGTGCCAGCAAGGCGGCAAGCAATCAGCCCCAGCATTTT.